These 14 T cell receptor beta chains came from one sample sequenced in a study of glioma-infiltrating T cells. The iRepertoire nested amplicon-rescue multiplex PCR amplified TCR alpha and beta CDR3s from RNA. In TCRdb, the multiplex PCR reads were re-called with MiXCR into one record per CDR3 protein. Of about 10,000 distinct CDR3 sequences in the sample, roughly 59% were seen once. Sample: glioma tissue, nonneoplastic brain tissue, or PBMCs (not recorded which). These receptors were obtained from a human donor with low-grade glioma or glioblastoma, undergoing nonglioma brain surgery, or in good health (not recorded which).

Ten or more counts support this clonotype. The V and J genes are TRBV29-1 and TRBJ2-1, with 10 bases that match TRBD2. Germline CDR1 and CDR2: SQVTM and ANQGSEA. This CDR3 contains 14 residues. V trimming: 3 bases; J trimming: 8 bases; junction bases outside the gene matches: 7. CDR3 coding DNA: TGCAGCGTTGAGACTAGCGGGCCTATGGATGAGCAGTTCTTC. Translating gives CSVETSGPMDEQFF.

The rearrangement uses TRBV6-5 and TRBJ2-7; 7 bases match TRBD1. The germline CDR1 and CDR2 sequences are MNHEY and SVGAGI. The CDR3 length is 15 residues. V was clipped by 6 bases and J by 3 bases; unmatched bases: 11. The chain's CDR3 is CASRPRGRAFYEQYF. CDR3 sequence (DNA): TGTGCCAGCAGGCCGAGGGGGCGGGCCTTCTACGAGCAGTACTTC.

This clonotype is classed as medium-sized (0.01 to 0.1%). The CDR3 DNA follows: TGTGCCAGTAGTCCCGCAGGCAATGAGCAGTTCTTC. Translated, it gives CASSPAGNEQFF. The gene calls are TRBV19 and TRBJ2-1; D remains unclear. Deletions cut 5 bases from V and 6 bases from J, with 8 bases between. Germline loops: CDR1 LNHDA, CDR2 SQIVND (reference sequence). The CDR3 consists of 12 residues.

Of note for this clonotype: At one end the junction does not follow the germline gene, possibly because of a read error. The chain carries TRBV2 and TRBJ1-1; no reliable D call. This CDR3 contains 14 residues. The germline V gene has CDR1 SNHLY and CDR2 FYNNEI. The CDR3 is CASSSGNLNTEAPF. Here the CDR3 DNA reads TGTGCCAGCAGTAGTGGCAATTTGAACACTGAAGCTCCCTTT.

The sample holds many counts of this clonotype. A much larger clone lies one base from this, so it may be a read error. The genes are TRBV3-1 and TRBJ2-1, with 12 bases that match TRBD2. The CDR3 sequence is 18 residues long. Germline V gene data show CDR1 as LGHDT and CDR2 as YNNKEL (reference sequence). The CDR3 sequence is CAISQDLASGRGLNEQFF. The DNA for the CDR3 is TGTGCCATCAGCCAAGACTTGGCTAGCGGGAGGGGATTGAATGAGCAGTTCTTC.

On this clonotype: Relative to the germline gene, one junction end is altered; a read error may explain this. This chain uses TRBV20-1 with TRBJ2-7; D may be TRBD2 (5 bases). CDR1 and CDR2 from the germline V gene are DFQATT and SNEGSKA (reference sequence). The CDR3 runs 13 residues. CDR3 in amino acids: CSAQRERLYEQCF. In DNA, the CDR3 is TGCAGTGCTCAGAGGGAGAGACTCTACGAGCAGTGCTTC.

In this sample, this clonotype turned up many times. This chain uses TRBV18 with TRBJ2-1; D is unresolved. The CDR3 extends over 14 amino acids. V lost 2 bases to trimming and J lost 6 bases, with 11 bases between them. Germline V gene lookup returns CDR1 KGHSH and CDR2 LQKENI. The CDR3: CASSPIAALNEQFF. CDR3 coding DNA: TGTGCCAGCTCACCAATCGCAGCTCTCAATGAGCAGTTCTTC.

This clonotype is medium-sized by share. As DNA, the CDR3 is TGTGCCAGCAGCTCAACTAGCGGGACGGCCACCGGGGAGCTGTTTTTT. This encodes CASSSTSGTATGELFF. The chain carries TRBV7-2 and TRBJ2-2; 10 bases align to TRBD2. The V gene end was trimmed by 4 bases and the J gene end by 4 bases; junction bases not matched to a gene: 6. From germline, CDR1 is SGHTA and CDR2 FQGNSA. The CDR3 is made up of 16 amino acids.

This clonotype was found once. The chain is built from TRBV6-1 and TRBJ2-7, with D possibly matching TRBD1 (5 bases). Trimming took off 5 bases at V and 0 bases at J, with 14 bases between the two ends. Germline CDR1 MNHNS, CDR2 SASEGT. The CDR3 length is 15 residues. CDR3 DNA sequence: TGTGCCAGCAGTCCGAAGGGGCGGTCCTCCTACGAGCAGTACTTC. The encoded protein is CASSPKGRSSYEQYF.

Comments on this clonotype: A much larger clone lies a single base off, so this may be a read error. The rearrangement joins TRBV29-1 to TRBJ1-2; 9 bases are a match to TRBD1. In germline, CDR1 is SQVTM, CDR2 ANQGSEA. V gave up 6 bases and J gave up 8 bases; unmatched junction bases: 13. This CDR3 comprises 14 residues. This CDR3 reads CSVVGTGIWEGYTF. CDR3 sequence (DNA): TGCAGCGTGGTTGGGACAGGGATTTGGGAGGGCTACACCTTC.

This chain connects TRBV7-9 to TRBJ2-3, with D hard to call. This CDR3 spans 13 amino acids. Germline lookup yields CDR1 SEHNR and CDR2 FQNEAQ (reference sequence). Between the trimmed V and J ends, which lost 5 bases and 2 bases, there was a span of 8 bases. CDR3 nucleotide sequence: TGTGCCAGCAGCCATACCATCACAGATACGCAGTATTTT. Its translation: CASSHTITDTQYF.

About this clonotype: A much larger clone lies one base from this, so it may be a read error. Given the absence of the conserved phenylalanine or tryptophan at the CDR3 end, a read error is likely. Here the CDR3 DNA reads TGCAGCGTTGAAGAGGCTCCGGGAGGGGAGACCCAGTACTTA. Translation gives CSVEEAPGGETQYL. The V call is TRBV29-1, the J call TRBJ2-5; 8 nucleotides align to TRBD2. CDR3 length: 14 amino acids. The V gene end was trimmed by 0 bases and the J gene end by 5 bases; junction bases not matched to a gene: 5. Germline loops: CDR1 SQVTM, CDR2 ANQGSEA.

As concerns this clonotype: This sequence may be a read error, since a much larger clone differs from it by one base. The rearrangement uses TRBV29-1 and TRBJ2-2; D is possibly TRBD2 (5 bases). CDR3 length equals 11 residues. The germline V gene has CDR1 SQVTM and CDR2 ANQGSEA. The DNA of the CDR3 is TGCAGCGTTGAATGGGCCGGGGAGCTGCTTTTT. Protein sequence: CSVEWAGELLF.

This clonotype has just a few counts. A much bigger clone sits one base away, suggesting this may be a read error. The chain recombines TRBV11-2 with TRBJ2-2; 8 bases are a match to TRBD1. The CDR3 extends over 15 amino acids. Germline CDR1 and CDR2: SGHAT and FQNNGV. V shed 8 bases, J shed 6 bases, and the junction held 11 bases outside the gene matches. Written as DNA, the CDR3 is TGTGCCAGCTTGATTCCGGGACAGGAGGCCGGGGAGCTGTTTTTT. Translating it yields CASLIPGQEAGELFF.